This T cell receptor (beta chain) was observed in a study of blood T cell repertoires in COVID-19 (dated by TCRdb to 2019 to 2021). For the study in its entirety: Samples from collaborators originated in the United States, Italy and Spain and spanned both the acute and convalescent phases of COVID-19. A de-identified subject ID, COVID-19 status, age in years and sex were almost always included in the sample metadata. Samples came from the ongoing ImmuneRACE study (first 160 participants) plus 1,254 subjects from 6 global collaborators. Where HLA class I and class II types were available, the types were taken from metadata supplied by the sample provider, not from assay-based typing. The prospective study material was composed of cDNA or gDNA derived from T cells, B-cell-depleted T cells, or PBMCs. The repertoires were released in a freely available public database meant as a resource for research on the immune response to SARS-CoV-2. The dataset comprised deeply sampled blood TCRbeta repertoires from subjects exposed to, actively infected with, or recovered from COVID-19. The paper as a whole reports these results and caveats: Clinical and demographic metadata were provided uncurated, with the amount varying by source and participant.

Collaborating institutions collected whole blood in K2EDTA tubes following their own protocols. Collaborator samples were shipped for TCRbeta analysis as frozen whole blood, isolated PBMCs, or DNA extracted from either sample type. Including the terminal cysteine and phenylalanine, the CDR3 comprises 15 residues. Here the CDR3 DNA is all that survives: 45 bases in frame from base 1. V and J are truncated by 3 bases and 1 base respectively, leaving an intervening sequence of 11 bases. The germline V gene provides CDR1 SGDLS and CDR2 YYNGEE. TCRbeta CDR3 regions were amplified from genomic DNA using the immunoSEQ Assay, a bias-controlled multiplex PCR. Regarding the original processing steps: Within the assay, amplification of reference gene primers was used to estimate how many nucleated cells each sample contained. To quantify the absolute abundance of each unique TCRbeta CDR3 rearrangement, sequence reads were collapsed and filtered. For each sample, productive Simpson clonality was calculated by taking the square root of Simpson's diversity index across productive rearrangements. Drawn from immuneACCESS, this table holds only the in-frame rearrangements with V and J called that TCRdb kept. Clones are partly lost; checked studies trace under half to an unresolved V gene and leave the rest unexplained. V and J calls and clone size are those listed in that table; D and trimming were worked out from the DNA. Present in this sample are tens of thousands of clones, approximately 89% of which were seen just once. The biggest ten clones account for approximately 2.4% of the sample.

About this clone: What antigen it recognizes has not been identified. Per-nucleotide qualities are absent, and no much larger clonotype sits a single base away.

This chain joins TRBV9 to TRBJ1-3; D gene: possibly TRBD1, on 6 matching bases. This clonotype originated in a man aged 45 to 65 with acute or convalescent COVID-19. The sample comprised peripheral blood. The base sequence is TGTGCCAGCAGCGCCCAACAGGGATCTGGAAACACCATATATTTT. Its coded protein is CASSAQQGSGNTIYF.